The 17 T cell receptor beta chains below all came from one sample that was sequenced in a study of blood T cell repertoires in COVID-19. TCRdb's copy holds only in-frame clones and misses some; the assay was immunoSEQ multiplex PCR. The table includes some 340,000 clones, approximately 90% detected once. Sequenced material: PBMCs or T cells enriched from blood (not recorded which). The receptors originated from a woman younger than 45 who had been exposed to COVID-19.

The rearrangement uses TRBV5-6 and TRBJ2-7, with D maybe TRBD1 (5 bases). The length of the CDR3 is 14 residues. The germline V gene has CDR1 SGHDT and CDR2 YYEEEE. V was pared by 0 bases and J by 8 bases, with 15 bases between. The CDR3 region is CASSLERGSGKQYF. The CDR3, as DNA: TGTGCCAGCAGCTTGGAAAGGGGCTCAGGGAAGCAGTACTTC.

As DNA, the CDR3 is TGTGCCAGCAGCAGAGTTGACAGGGTCGGGAGCGAGCAGTACTTC. Protein: CASSRVDRVGSEQYF. The V call is TRBV9, the J call TRBJ2-7; possibly TRBD1 for D (7 bases). Per germline, CDR1 SGDLS and CDR2 YYNGEE. The CDR3 is made up of 15 amino acids. The germline V and J ends were trimmed by 4 bases and 6 bases, with 20 bases remaining between them.

The rearrangement links TRBV10-3 to TRBJ1-1; the D gene is possibly TRBD1 (5 bases). This CDR3 region has 14 residues. The V and J ends lost 3 bases and 8 bases respectively, with 16 bases between them. Germline V gene sequence: CDR1 ENHRY, CDR2 SYGVKD. For the CDR3, the DNA is TGTGCCATCAGTGATCGGGACGGGGAGGCGGAAGCTTTCTTT. Its protein product is CAISDRDGEAEAFF.

V is TRBV2 and J is TRBJ2-3, with TRBD1 matching over 8 bases. V lost 9 bases to trimming and J lost 2 bases; unmatched junction nucleotides: 4. The CDR3 sequence is 13 residues long. Per germline, CDR1 SNHLY and CDR2 FYNNEI. CDR3 sequence: CARTGDPTDTQYF. Here the CDR3 DNA reads TGTGCCAGGACAGGGGACCCCACAGATACGCAGTATTTT.

This clone was detected once. This sequence joins TRBV5-4 and TRBJ1-6; 9 nucleotides match TRBD1. Trimming at V came to 0 bases and at J to 10 bases, leaving 2 bases not matched to a gene. The CDR3 is 14 residues long. CDR1 SGHNT and CDR2 YYREEE come from the germline V gene (reference sequence). The CDR3 DNA is TGTGCCAGCAGCTTGGGGACAGGGGACTCACCCCTCCACTTT. It specifies CASSLGTGDSPLHF.

This chain links TRBV5-8 with TRBJ1-6, with TRBD1 matching over 8 bases. Germline V gives CDR1 SGHTS, CDR2 YDEGEE. The trim removed 2 bases at V and 5 bases at J, leaving 3 bases unmatched. CDR3 length: 15 residues. The CDR3 region has the DNA TGTGCCAGCAGCTTCGACAGGGGCCATAATTCACCCCTCCACTTT. Translating gives CASSFDRGHNSPLHF.

The CDR3: CASSRPLTGLETQYF. CDR3 nucleotides: TGTGCCAGCAGCAGGCCCCTAACAGGGTTAGAGACCCAGTACTTC. The chain has TRBV3-1 (or the pseudogene TRBV3-2) and TRBJ2-5; maybe TRBD1 (6 bases). V was shortened by 5 bases and J by 4 bases, with 17 bases between the two germline ends. The V gene's germline CDR1 is LGHDT and CDR2 YNNKEL (reference sequence). CDR3 length equals 15 residues.

This clone was counted only a few times. This chain links TRBV29-1 with TRBJ2-5, with TRBD1 as a possible D gene (5 bases). The CDR3 consists of 13 residues. The germline V gene encodes CDR1 SQVTM and CDR2 ANQGSEA. Trimming took off 2 bases at V and 5 bases at J, with 12 bases between the two ends. Written as DNA, the CDR3 is TGCAGCGTTGAAAGGGGTCCAGGGGAGACCCAGTACTTC. This translates into CSVERGPGETQYF.

This clone is a singleton in its sample. This sequence joins TRBV2 and TRBJ1-5; D unresolved. This CDR3 is 16 amino acids long. V was shortened by 0 bases and J by 2 bases, with 11 bases between the two germline ends. CDR1 is SNHLY, CDR2 FYNNEI, per germline. CDR3: CASSEAPWARNQPQHF. The CDR3 bases are TGTGCCAGCAGTGAAGCGCCGTGGGCGCGCAATCAGCCCCAGCATTTT.

V is TRBV7-3 and J is TRBJ1-1, with TRBD1 matching over 8 bases. The length of the CDR3 is 14 residues. The J segment lost 2 bases and the V segment lost 4 bases, leaving 3 bases of the junction unmatched. CDR1 and CDR2 (germline): SGHTA, FQGTGA. CDR3 loop: CASSSGQVNTEAFF. CDR3 bases: TGTGCCAGCAGCTCGGGACAGGTTAACACTGAAGCTTTCTTT.

This rearrangement joins TRBV7-9 to TRBJ1-1; D is uncertain. V was shortened by 1 base and J by 8 bases, with 11 bases between the two germline ends. CDR3 length: 13 residues. In germline, CDR1 is SEHNR, CDR2 FQNEAQ (reference sequence). The chain's CDR3 is CASSLDPAEEAFF. CDR3 bases: TGTGCCAGCAGCTTAGATCCTGCAGAAGAAGCTTTCTTT.

This chain connects TRBV7-3 to TRBJ2-7, with D tentatively TRBD2 (5 bases). The CDR3 spans 16 residues. V was clipped by 1 base and J by 7 bases, with 20 bases between them. CDR1 SGHTA and CDR2 FQGTGA come from the germline V gene. The chain's CDR3 is CASSLIAGLPLEEQYF. DNA of the CDR3: TGTGCCAGCAGCTTAATAGCTGGACTTCCCTTGGAGGAGCAGTACTTC.

The chain recombines TRBV7-8 with TRBJ1-5; 7 positions match TRBD1. CDR3 length: 14 amino acids. Trimming took 4 bases from V and 7 from J; bases not matched to a gene: 7. Germline V gives CDR1 SGHVS, CDR2 FQNEAQ. The CDR3 is CASSSQGTAQPQHF. In DNA form, the CDR3 reads TGTGCCAGCAGCTCCCAGGGGACAGCCCAGCCCCAGCATTTT. Full variable domain (remainder filled in from reference TRBV7-8 and TRBJ1-5): GAGVSQSPRYKVAKRGQDVALRCDPISGHVSLFWYQQALGQGPEFLTYFQNEAQLDKSGLPSDRFFAERPEGSVSTLKIQRTQQEDSAVYLCASSSQGTAQPQHFGDGTRLSIL.

The rearrangement links TRBV7-9 to TRBJ1-3, with a tentative D call TRBD1 (6 bases). Germline lookup yields CDR1 SEHNR and CDR2 FQNEAQ (reference sequence). V was pared by 2 bases and J by 4 bases, with 12 bases between. The CDR3 extends over 15 amino acids. In DNA, the CDR3 is TGTGCCAGCAGCTTACAAGGGGGATTCGGAAACACCATATATTTT. Amino acids: CASSLQGGFGNTIYF.

The chain links TRBV3-1 (or the pseudogene TRBV3-2) to TRBJ1-2, with D perhaps matching TRBD1 (6 bases). V lost 0 bases and J lost 4, with 18 bases in between. The length of the CDR3 is 17 residues. CDR1 and CDR2 (germline): LGHDT, YNNKEL (reference sequence). CDR3 loop: CASSQDPPGVGIYGYTF. The CDR3 nucleotides read TGTGCCAGCAGCCAAGATCCCCCAGGGGTGGGGATCTATGGCTACACCTTC.

V usage is TRBV4-2 and J usage is TRBJ2-2; tentatively, D is TRBD1 (6 bases). V lost 0 bases, J lost 4 bases, and 21 bases lay in between. Germline V lookup: CDR1 LGHNA, CDR2 YNFKEQ. The CDR3 covers 19 residues. The CDR3 here is CASSQDTVVTGSPTGELFF. For the CDR3, the DNA is TGTGCCAGCAGCCAAGATACAGTTGTAACAGGGAGTCCCACCGGGGAGCTGTTTTTT.

This clone is a singleton in its sample. This chain links TRBV15 with TRBJ2-2; 7 bases match TRBD1. Germline loops: CDR1 LNHNV, CDR2 YYDKDF (reference sequence). This CDR3 region has 17 residues. With V trimmed by 6 bases and J by 7 bases, 17 bases remained unmatched. CDR3 coding DNA: TGTGCCACCAGAACTAGTCCCGCGACAGGGCTGGGCGGGGAGCTGTTTTTT. Encoded protein: CATRTSPATGLGGELFF.